This TCR beta chain came from a study of T-cell reconstitution after alpha-beta-depleted transplantation in children. This clonotype was recorded a few times. Molecular barcoding with unique molecular identifiers was used for the TCRbeta library. Via MiXCR, TCRdb re-called the PCR reads, giving one row per CDR3 protein. This table holds about 540,000 distinct CDR3 sequences, around 18% found once. The CDR3 runs to 16 residues. After removal of 2 bases from V and 2 bases from J, the junction contained 6 bases not matched to a gene. Material: PBMCs from the stem cell graft donor, obtained from the stem cell graft. This clonotype was obtained from a human donor who donated a stem cell graft to a child with acute lymphoblastic leukemia. This rearrangement joins TRBV12-3 or TRBV12-4 to TRBJ1-5, with 7 bases lining up with TRBD1. CDR3 nucleotides: TGTGCCAGCAGTTTACCCCACAGGGGACGCAATCAGCCCCAGCATTTT. It codes for CASSLPHRGRNQPQHF.